These T cell receptor beta chains were read from a single sample in a study of blood T cell repertoires in COVID-19. Sequencing used immunoSEQ multiplex PCR; TCRdb keeps in-frame clones, though not all of them. This table holds roughly 230,000 clones, 89% found once. The sequenced material came from peripheral blood. Source of these receptors: a woman aged 35 to 49 who had recovered from COVID-19. Both conserved end residues are part of each CDR3. The order of the fields is J gene, clone size, V gene, D gene, CDR3 protein, CDR3 DNA. A D gene is named only where the DNA matches it firmly. Size is omitted from some rows. Given values are once, few, many or a class for expanded clones.

>TRBJ1-2|once|TRBV29-1|-
CSVVDTGLDGYTF
TGCAGCGTGGTCGATACAGGGCTGGATGGCTACACCTTC
>TRBJ2-5|-|TRBV18|-
CASSPTPRQETQYF
TGTGCCAGCTCACCAACTCCTAGGCAAGAGACCCAGTACTTC
>TRBJ2-1|-|TRBV30|TRBD2
CAWDGGGHEQFF
TGTGCCTGGGACGGGGGGGGACATGAGCAGTTCTTC
>TRBJ2-5|-|TRBV12-5|-
CASGSDREGPETQYF
TGTGCTAGTGGTTCGGACAGGGAGGGGCCAGAGACCCAGTACTTC
>TRBJ2-5|-|TRBV28|TRBD2
CASSLVAGGKETQYF
TGTGCCAGCAGTTTAGTAGCGGGGGGGAAAGAGACCCAGTACTTC
>TRBJ2-1|-|TRBV19|TRBD2
CASSIIAGFEGNEQFF
TGTGCCAGTAGTATAATAGCGGGATTTGAGGGCAATGAGCAGTTCTTC
>TRBJ1-2|-|TRBV28|TRBD1
CASRVGQGDYGYTF
TGTGCCAGCAGAGTGGGACAGGGGGACTATGGCTACACCTTC
>TRBJ1-1|-|TRBV11-3|-
CASSANRYTEAFF
TGTGCCAGCAGCGCAAACAGGTACACTGAAGCTTTCTTT
>TRBJ2-5|-|TRBV7-2|-
CASIPGGPVETQYF
TGTGCCAGCATACCCGGAGGCCCCGTAGAGACCCAGTACTTC
>TRBJ2-5|-|TRBV5-6|-
CASSFFSTGSLETQYF
TGTGCCAGCAGCTTCTTTAGTACAGGGAGTTTAGAGACCCAGTACTTC
>TRBJ2-7|-|TRBV10-3|TRBD1
CAMLGQGQNEQYF
TGTGCCATGCTGGGACAGGGGCAAAACGAGCAGTACTTC
>TRBJ2-1|-|TRBV11-3|-
CASSSMSNEQFF
TGTGCCAGCAGCTCGATGAGCAATGAGCAGTTCTTC
>TRBJ2-7|-|TRBV28|-
CASSWAKTKAQTTGEQYF
TGTGCCAGCAGTTGGGCCAAGACCAAGGCACAGACTACGGGCGAGCAGTACTTC
>TRBJ2-7|-|TRBV6-5|TRBD1
CASRADREYF
TGTGCCAGCAGAGCGGACAGGGAGTACTTC
>TRBJ1-1|-|TRBV12-5|TRBD1
CASGIGQGRVNTEAFF
TGTGCTAGTGGTATCGGACAGGGGCGGGTGAACACTGAAGCTTTCTTT
>TRBJ1-4|large|TRBV30|TRBD1
CACQGAEATNEKLFF
TGTGCCTGTCAGGGGGCGGAGGCAACTAATGAAAAACTGTTTTTT
>TRBJ1-2|-|TRBV9|-
CASSGRHGYTF
TGTGCCAGCAGCGGTCGTCATGGCTACACCTTC